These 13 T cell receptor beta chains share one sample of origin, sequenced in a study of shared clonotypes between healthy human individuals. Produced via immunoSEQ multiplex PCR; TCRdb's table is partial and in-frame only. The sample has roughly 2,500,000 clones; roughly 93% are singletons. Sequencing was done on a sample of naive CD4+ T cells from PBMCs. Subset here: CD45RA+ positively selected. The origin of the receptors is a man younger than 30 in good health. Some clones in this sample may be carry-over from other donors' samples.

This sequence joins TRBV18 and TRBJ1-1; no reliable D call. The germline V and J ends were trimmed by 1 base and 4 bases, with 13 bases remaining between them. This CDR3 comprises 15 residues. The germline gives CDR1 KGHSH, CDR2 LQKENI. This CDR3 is CASSPLGADATEAFF. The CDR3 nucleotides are TGTGCCAGCTCACCACTAGGAGCTGACGCCACTGAAGCTTTCTTT. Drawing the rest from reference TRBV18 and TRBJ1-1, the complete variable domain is NAGVMQNPRHLVRRRGQEARLRCSPMKGHSHVYWYRQLPEEGLKFMVYLQKENIIDESGMPKERFSAEFPKEGPSILRIQQVVRGDSAAYFCASSPLGADATEAFFGQGTRLTVV.

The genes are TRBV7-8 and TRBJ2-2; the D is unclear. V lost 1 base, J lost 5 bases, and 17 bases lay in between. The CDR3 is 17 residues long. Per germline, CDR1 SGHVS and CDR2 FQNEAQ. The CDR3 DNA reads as TGTGCCAGCAGCTTAGGTCCCGGGCATAGATGGACCGGGGAGCTGTTTTTT. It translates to CASSLGPGHRWTGELFF.

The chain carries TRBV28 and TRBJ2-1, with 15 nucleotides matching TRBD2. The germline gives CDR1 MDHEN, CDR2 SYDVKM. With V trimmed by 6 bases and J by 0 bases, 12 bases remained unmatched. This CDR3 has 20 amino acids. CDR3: CASSPFPGTSGRSSYNEQFF. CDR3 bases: TGTGCCAGCAGCCCGTTCCCGGGGACTAGCGGGAGGAGCTCCTACAATGAGCAGTTCTTC.

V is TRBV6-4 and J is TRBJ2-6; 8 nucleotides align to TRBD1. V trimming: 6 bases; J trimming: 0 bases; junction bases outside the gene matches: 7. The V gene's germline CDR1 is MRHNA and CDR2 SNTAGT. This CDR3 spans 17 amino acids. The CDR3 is CASRGGQGDSGANVLTF. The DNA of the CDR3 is TGTGCCAGCAGAGGAGGACAGGGTGACTCTGGGGCCAACGTCCTGACTTTC.

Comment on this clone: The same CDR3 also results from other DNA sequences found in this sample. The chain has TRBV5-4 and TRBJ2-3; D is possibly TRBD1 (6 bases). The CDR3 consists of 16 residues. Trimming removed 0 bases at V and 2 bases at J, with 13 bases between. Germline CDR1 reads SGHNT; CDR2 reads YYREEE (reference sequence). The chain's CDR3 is CASSLGGQGTTDTQYF. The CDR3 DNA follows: TGTGCCAGCAGCTTGGGAGGTCAGGGGACCACAGATACGCAGTATTTT.

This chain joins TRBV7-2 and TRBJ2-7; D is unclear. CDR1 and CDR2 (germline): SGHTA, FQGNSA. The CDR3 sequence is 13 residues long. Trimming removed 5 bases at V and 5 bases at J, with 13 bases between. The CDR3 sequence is CASSTQAFHEQYF. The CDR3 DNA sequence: TGTGCCAGCAGCACGCAGGCTTTCCACGAGCAGTACTTC.

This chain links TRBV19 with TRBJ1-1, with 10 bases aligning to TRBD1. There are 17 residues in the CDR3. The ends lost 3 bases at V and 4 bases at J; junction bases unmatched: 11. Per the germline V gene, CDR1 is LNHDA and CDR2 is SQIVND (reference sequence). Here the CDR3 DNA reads TGTGCCAGTAGTATCCGCCAGTCGACAGGGGGCCGCACTGAAGCTTTCTTT. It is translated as CASSIRQSTGGRTEAFF.

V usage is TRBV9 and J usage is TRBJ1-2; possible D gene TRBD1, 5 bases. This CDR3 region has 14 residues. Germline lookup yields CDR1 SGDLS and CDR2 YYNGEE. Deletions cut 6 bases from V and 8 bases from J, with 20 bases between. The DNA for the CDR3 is TGTGCCAGCACCACCGGGACGACCACGGGGGGCTACACCTTC. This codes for CASTTGTTTGGYTF.

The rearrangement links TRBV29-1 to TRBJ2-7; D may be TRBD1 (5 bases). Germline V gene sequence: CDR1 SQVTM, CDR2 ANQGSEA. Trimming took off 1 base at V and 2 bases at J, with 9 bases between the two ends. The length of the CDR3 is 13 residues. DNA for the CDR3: TGCAGCGTTGAAGGTCAGGGAACCTACGAGCAGTACTTC. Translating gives CSVEGQGTYEQYF.

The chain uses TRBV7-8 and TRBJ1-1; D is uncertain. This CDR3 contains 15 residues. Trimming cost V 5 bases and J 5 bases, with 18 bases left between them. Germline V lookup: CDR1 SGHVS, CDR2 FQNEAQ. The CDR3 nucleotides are TGTGCCAGCAGCCAGGACTGGGCGGGTGATACTGAAGCTTTCTTT. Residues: CASSQDWAGDTEAFF. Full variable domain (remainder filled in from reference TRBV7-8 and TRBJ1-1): GAGVSQSPRYKVAKRGQDVALRCDPISGHVSLFWYQQALGQGPEFLTYFQNEAQLDKSGLPSDRFFAERPEGSVSTLKIQRTQQEDSAVYLCASSQDWAGDTEAFFGQGTRLTVV.

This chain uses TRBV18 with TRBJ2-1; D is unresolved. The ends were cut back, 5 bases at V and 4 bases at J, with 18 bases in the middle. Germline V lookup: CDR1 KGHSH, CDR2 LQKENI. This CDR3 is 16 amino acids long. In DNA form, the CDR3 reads TGTGCCAGCTCAGACCGGCCGTCTACTCTATACAATGAGCAGTTCTTC. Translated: CASSDRPSTLYNEQFF.

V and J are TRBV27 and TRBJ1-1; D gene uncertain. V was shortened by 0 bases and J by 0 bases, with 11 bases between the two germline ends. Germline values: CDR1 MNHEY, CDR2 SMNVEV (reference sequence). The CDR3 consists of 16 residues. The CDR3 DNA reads TGTGCCAGCAGTTTATCGTGGCCTGGTCTGAACACTGAAGCTTTCTTT. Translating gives CASSLSWPGLNTEAFF.

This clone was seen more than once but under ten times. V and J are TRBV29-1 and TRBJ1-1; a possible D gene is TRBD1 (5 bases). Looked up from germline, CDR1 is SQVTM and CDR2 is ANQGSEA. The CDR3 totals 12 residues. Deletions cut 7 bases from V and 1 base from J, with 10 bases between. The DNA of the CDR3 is TGCAGCGGGGGACGGAGGAACACTGAAGCTTTCTTT. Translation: CSGGRRNTEAFF.